The clone carrying this TCR beta chain was seen a few times. Its antigen is not known. The V gene's germline CDR1 is MNHGY and CDR2 SVAAGI. With 4 bases clipped from V and 3 bases from J, the junction kept 16 bases outside the gene matches. The CDR3 is 19 residues long. TCRdb recomputed calls from the RACE reads with MiXCR, one row per CDR3 protein. Of more than 300,000 distinct CDR3 sequences in the sample, around 5.5% were seen once. Time point of the sample: pre-sensitization, week 0. Treatment here: therapeutic diphenylcyclopropenone sensitization with weekly scalp DPC. Those who donated were patients with alopecia, 18 to 70 years of age, and suitable for DPC. This sample was included in a study of human T cells and chemical hapten exposure. Study as a whole: Per-sample TCR yield variation was attributed mainly to small pooled library volume differences.

Study-wide results and caveats: Expanded TCR counts at PT1 were positively correlated with the patch test score. While controls formed fewer of them, expanded TCRs formed significantly more large CDR3 similarity clusters.

Specimen: whole blood, collected in connection with sensitization to the hapten diphenylcyclopropenone (DPC). The chain combines TRBV6-9 with TRBJ2-4; 9 bases match TRBD2. This clonotype originated in a woman under 30 with alopecia areata. Some clones in this sample may be carry-over from other donors' samples. This CDR3 is CASSLPSGELGLGKNIQYF. DNA of the CDR3: TGTGCCAGCAGTTTACCTAGCGGGGAGCTTGGTTTAGGCAAAAACATTCAGTACTTC.